The 18 T cell receptor beta chains given below trace back to one sample, sequenced in a study of Graves' ophthalmopathy and Graves' hyperthyroidism. The study amplified TCR beta CDR3 regions using RNA transcripts. HTBI-primed RT-PCR formed the first round, and a multiplex PCR formed the second. MiXCR, run by TCRdb on the multiplex PCR reads, gives a single entry per CDR3 protein. The repertoire consists of 400,000 to 450,000 distinct CDR3 sequences, with 20% to 25% occurring once and the leading ten covering roughly 3.2%. Specimen: peripheral blood. Receptors were obtained from a young woman with stable Graves' hyperthyroidism.

This clonotype was counted at least ten times. The J gene is TRBJ2-7, the V gene TRBV20-1, with D possibly matching TRBD1 (5 bases). Germline V gene lookup returns CDR1 DFQATT and CDR2 SNEGSKA (reference sequence). Trimming left V 2 bases short and J 3 bases short, with 14 bases between. The CDR3 sequence is 14 residues long. The CDR3 protein is CSARSMGLDYEQYF. The DNA of the CDR3 is TGCAGTGCTAGATCTATGGGGCTGGACTACGAGCAGTACTTC.

Concerning this clonotype: It may be a read error: a sequence one base away is much more abundant. The chain couples TRBV7-2 to TRBJ2-2; D may be TRBD2 (6 bases). This CDR3 has 14 amino acids. Germline V gene lookup returns CDR1 SGHTA and CDR2 FQGNSA. The chain's CDR3 is CASRARAKGGELCF. The DNA of the CDR3 is TGTGCCAGCAGAGCGCGGGCAAAGGGCGGGGAGCTGTGTTTT.

This clonotype was detected ten times or more. The chain joins TRBV6-5 to TRBJ2-7; a possible D gene is TRBD2 (6 bases). There are 15 residues in the CDR3. Germline loops: CDR1 MNHEY, CDR2 SVGAGI. V lost 5 bases to trimming and J lost 0 bases, with 14 bases between them. In nucleotides, the CDR3 is TGTGCCAGCAGTCCCTCGCGGGGACCCTCCTACGAGCAGTACTTC. This sequence encodes CASSPSRGPSYEQYF.

In this sample, this clonotype turned up many times. The junction differs from germline at one of its ends, possibly a read error. V is TRBV11-2 and J is TRBJ2-7; 8 bases agree with TRBD2. CDR1 is SGHAT and CDR2 is FQNNGV in the germline V gene. The CDR3 contains 13 residues. The CDR3 loop reads CANSLGLAYEQYF. The DNA of the CDR3 is TGTGCCAACAGCTTAGGACTAGCTTACGAGCAGTACTTC.

Points on this clonotype: This may be a read error: a much more frequent sequence differs by one nucleotide. V gene TRBV7-2 combines with J gene TRBJ2-5; TRBD2 agrees at 7 bases. V was pared by 1 base and J by 2 bases, with 7 bases of the junction left unmatched. Germline loops: CDR1 SGHTA, CDR2 FQGNSA. The CDR3 extends over 16 amino acids. The CDR3 is CASSLGAGAGQETQYF. DNA of the CDR3: TGTGCCAGCAGCTTAGGTGCGGGAGCGGGGCAAGAGACCCAGTACTTC.

This clonotype showed up just a few times. This chain connects TRBV11-2 to TRBJ1-1; 7 bases line up with TRBD1. Germline loops: CDR1 SGHAT, CDR2 FQNNGV. The J segment lost 4 bases and the V segment lost 11 bases, leaving 16 bases of the junction unmatched. This CDR3 region has 15 residues. The CDR3 nucleotides read TGTGCCCTAGGCCCCCAGGGGGGCATGGGCACTGAAGCTTTCTTT. Amino acids: CALGPQGGMGTEAFF.

This clonotype was counted at least ten times. The chain is built from TRBV6-5 and TRBJ2-5, with 9 bases fitting TRBD1. Germline V gives CDR1 MNHEY, CDR2 SVGAGI. The CDR3 is made up of 16 amino acids. Germline trimming cut 2 bases from V and 3 bases from J; bases unmatched to any gene: 7. The CDR3, as DNA: TGTGCCAGCAGTTACCTTCATCGGACAGGGGAAGAGACCCAGTACTTC. This encodes CASSYLHRTGEETQYF.

This chain connects TRBV4-2 to TRBJ2-7; D not certain. Deletions cut 4 bases from V and 3 bases from J, with 10 bases between. This CDR3 has 13 amino acids. From germline, CDR1 is LGHNA and CDR2 YNFKEQ. The CDR3 sequence is CASSRTPLYEQYF. Here the CDR3 DNA reads TGTGCCAGCAGCCGTACACCTCTCTACGAGCAGTACTTC.

This sequence joins TRBV7-2 and TRBJ2-5; D uncertain. Trimming took off 2 bases at V and 2 bases at J, with 9 bases between the two ends. In germline, CDR1 is SGHTA, CDR2 FQGNSA. This CDR3 is built from 14 residues. The CDR3 protein is CASSLTRWQETQYF. CDR3 sequence (DNA): TGTGCCAGCAGCTTAACCCGATGGCAAGAGACCCAGTACTTC.

This clonotype has a count of ten or more. The V gene is TRBV11-2, the J gene TRBJ2-7; D is unresolved. This CDR3 is built from 12 residues. The V end was cut by 2 bases, the J end by 5 bases, with 7 bases between. Per germline, CDR1 SGHAT and CDR2 FQNNGV. CDR3: CASSLNGNEQYF. The CDR3 region has the DNA TGTGCCAGCAGCTTAAATGGAAACGAGCAGTACTTC.

Many counts were recorded for this clonotype. This chain links TRBV28 with TRBJ1-2; TRBD1 agrees at 8 bases. The germline gives CDR1 MDHEN, CDR2 SYDVKM. The V segment lost 1 base and the J segment 4 bases; nucleotides outside the gene matches: 8. The CDR3 length is 16 residues. CDR3: CASSLSTTGDFYGYTF. CDR3 in DNA: TGTGCCAGCAGTTTATCCACGACAGGGGACTTCTATGGCTACACCTTC.

The table lists this clonotype with many counts. This rearrangement joins TRBV28 to TRBJ1-1; D not resolved. Germline V gene sequence: CDR1 MDHEN, CDR2 SYDVKM. This CDR3 spans 15 amino acids. The V end was cut by 6 bases, the J end by 0 bases, with 14 bases between. The CDR3 loop is CASRLPGVVNTEAFF. The CDR3 bases are TGTGCCAGCAGATTACCCGGGGTGGTGAACACTGAAGCTTTCTTT.

The chain combines TRBV5-1 with TRBJ2-2; 8 bases fit TRBD1. The CDR3 is 16 residues long. V lost 2 bases and J lost 5; bases outside the gene matches: 8. Germline-derived CDR1 and CDR2 are SGHRS and YFSETQ. DNA of the CDR3: TGCGCCAGCAGCTTCCAGCAGGGGGCGGGGACCGGGGAGCTGTTTTTT. Its protein is CASSFQQGAGTGELFF.

This clonotype was seen repeatedly, ten times or more. The chain carries TRBV5-6 and TRBJ2-5, with 8 bases matching TRBD2. The CDR3 spans 16 residues. J lost 4 bases, V lost 3 bases, and 11 bases had no gene match. Germline CDR1 reads SGHDT; CDR2 reads YYEEEE. The CDR3 here is CASSSTQGLAGETQYF. The CDR3 coding sequence is TGTGCCAGCAGCTCTACTCAGGGGCTAGCGGGAGAGACCCAGTACTTC.

This clonotype turned up a few times. This chain's CDR3 is CASSPTSGNGAFF. CDR3 coding DNA: TGTGCCAGCAGCCCGACGTCGGGCAATGGGGCTTTCTTT. The chain recombines TRBV6-1 with TRBJ1-1; D remains ambiguous. V was shortened by 6 bases and J by 11 bases, with 19 bases between the two germline ends. This CDR3 is 13 amino acids long. Germline V gene lookup returns CDR1 MNHNS and CDR2 SASEGT.

This clonotype was seen at least ten times. The V gene is TRBV29-1, the J gene TRBJ1-1; D gene ambiguous. Trimming shortened V by 3 bases and J by 3 bases, and 5 bases separated the two germline ends. The CDR3 covers 11 residues. Germline V CDR1 and CDR2: SQVTM, ANQGSEA. For the CDR3, the DNA is TGCAGCGTTGACCCGGACACTGAAGCTTTCTTT. Amino acid sequence: CSVDPDTEAFF.

This clonotype was found many times. V usage is TRBV2 and J usage is TRBJ1-1; D call uncertain. Germline V gives CDR1 SNHLY, CDR2 FYNNEI. The CDR3 covers 13 residues. V lost 7 bases and J lost 6, with 15 bases in between. CDR3 sequence reads: CASKLLLDAEAFF. The CDR3 DNA reads as TGTGCCAGCAAACTCCTCCTTGACGCTGAAGCTTTCTTT.

This clonotype was recorded at least ten times. The rearrangement uses TRBV6-1 and TRBJ1-5; D remains unclear. Trimming pared 4 bases from V and 7 bases from J, leaving 17 bases between. Germline V gene data show CDR1 as MNHNS and CDR2 as SASEGT. The CDR3 covers 15 residues. The CDR3 DNA reads TGTGCCAGCAGTGCCGACATCGGCAACAGACAGCCCCAGCATTTT. Its protein product is CASSADIGNRQPQHF.